This TCR beta chain comes out of a study of cytomegalovirus exposure and HLA in healthy donors. Germline CDR1 and CDR2: LNHDA and SQIVND (reference sequence). V dropped 8 bases and J dropped 4; count of bases not matched to a gene: 8. The CDR3 is 15 residues long. Primers included in the PCR were 60 Vbeta and 13 Jbeta primers. TCRdb's copy holds only in-frame clones and misses some; the assay was immunoSEQ multiplex PCR. The repertoire holds around 210,000 clones, with 70% to 90% as singletons. The sequence came from a girl aged 2-10 years in good health and CMV-seronegative. Sequenced material: PBMCs. The chain joins TRBV19 to TRBJ2-1; 10 bases are a match to TRBD2. The CDR3 loop is CASAGAGGTYNEQFF. In DNA form, the CDR3 reads TGTGCCAGTGCCGGAGCGGGGGGGACATACAATGAGCAGTTCTTC. Full variable domain (remainder filled in from reference TRBV19 and TRBJ2-1): DGGITQSPKYLFRKEGQNVTLSCEQNLNHDAMYWYRQDPGQGLRLIYYSQIVNDFQKGDIAEGYSVSREKKESFPLTVTSAQKNPTAFYLCASAGAGGTYNEQFFGPGTRLTVL.